These T cell receptor beta chains were read from a single sample in a study of blood T cells in healthy people across ages. TCRdb reanalysed the 5' RACE reads using MiXCR and keeps one entry per CDR3 protein. The sample includes 790,000 or so distinct CDR3 sequences, about 46% of them seen just once. The material sequenced was blood. Receptors originate from a man aged 80 or over in good health. CDR3s include the opening cysteine and the closing phenylalanine or tryptophan. A D gene is named only where the DNA matches it firmly. Size is omitted from some rows. Given values are once, few, many or a class for expanded clones.

cdr3_aa cdr3_nt j_call d_call clone_size v_call
CSANTGTRAYNEQFF TGCAGTGCTAATACCGGGACTAGGGCCTACAATGAGCAGTTCTTC TRBJ2-1 TRBD2 - TRBV20-1
CASSLTRTGGSEAFF TGTGCCAGCAGCTTAACCCGGACAGGGGGCTCTGAAGCTTTCTTT TRBJ1-1 TRBD1 - TRBV7-2
CASSLTSGINIQYF TGTGCCAGCAGCTTAACTAGCGGGATAAACATTCAGTACTTC TRBJ2-4 TRBD2 - TRBV7-2
CAISDGWSGEKLFF TGTGCCATCAGTGACGGATGGTCTGGAGAAAAACTGTTTTTT TRBJ1-4 - - TRBV10-3
CASSLEGISGRLSSYEQYF TGTGCCAGCAGTTTAGAAGGGATTAGCGGGAGGCTGAGCTCCTACGAGCAGTACTTC TRBJ2-7 TRBD2 - TRBV12-3/TRBV12-4
CASSATGSVPSYNEQFF TGTGCCAGCAGTGCGACAGGTAGTGTCCCCTCCTACAATGAGCAGTTCTTC TRBJ2-1 - - TRBV25-1
CASRGGSSLQSYEQYF TGTGCCAGCAGAGGGGGGAGTAGCCTCCAGTCCTACGAGCAGTACTTC TRBJ2-7 - few TRBV6-2/TRBV6-3
CASSFFNTEAFF TGTGCCAGCAGCTTTTTTAACACTGAAGCTTTCTTT TRBJ1-1 - - TRBV13
CASNLDRTSTDTQYF TGTGCCAGCAACCTCGACAGAACTAGCACAGATACGCAGTATTTT TRBJ2-3 - - TRBV5-4
CASNDWDSNYGYTF TGTGCCAGCAATGACTGGGACAGCAACTATGGCTACACCTTC TRBJ1-2 TRBD1 - TRBV2
CASSFGGSAGPGNEQYF TGTGCCAGCAGTTTTGGGGGTTCGGCAGGTCCAGGCAATGAGCAGTACTTC TRBJ2-5 - - TRBV12-3/TRBV12-4
CASSYSGDSPYEQYF TGTGCCAGCAGTTACTCGGGGGACTCTCCCTACGAGCAGTACTTC TRBJ2-7 - few TRBV6-5
CASSSRINEKLFF TGTGCCAGCAGCTCCCGGATTAATGAAAAACTGTTTTTT TRBJ1-4 - - TRBV5-6
CASSSAGTSGRTGDNEQFF TGCGCCAGCAGCTCTGCCGGGACTAGCGGGAGGACTGGGGACAATGAGCAGTTCTTC TRBJ2-1 TRBD2 few TRBV5-1
CATSDLRADGANVLTF TGTGCCACCAGTGATTTGAGGGCTGACGGGGCCAACGTCCTGACTTTC TRBJ2-6 - few TRBV24-1
CASSFTRTRPDTQYF TGTGCCAGTAGCTTCACCCGGACTAGGCCAGATACGCAGTATTTT TRBJ2-3 TRBD2 - TRBV7-2
CASSQVPSLGFSYEQYF TGTGCCAGCAGCCAAGTCCCATCTTTAGGGTTCTCCTACGAGCAGTACTTC TRBJ2-7 - - TRBV3-1
CASSHGGGVDEQYF TGCGCCAGCAGCCATGGAGGGGGAGTGGACGAGCAGTACTTC TRBJ2-7 - - TRBV4-1
CSVDVTGEHTEAFF TGCAGCGTTGATGTGACAGGGGAACACACTGAAGCTTTCTTT TRBJ1-1 TRBD1 - TRBV29-1
CASSQEAGKGEQFF TGTGCCAGCAGCCAAGAAGCAGGGAAGGGTGAGCAGTTCTTC TRBJ2-1 - few TRBV3-1
CATSATHDSSNEQFF TGTGCCACCAGTGCAACACACGATTCGAGTAATGAGCAGTTCTTC TRBJ2-1 - - TRBV24-1
CASTILARSAGEQFF TGTGCCAGCACTATACTAGCCAGGAGCGCCGGGGAGCAGTTTTTT TRBJ2-2 - - TRBV2
CASSQWIGTGELFF TGTGCCAGCAGCCAATGGATCGGGACCGGGGAGCTGTTTTTT TRBJ2-2 - - TRBV13
CSARVGHTGELFF TGCAGCGCCCGGGTAGGACATACCGGGGAGCTGTTTTTT TRBJ2-2 - many TRBV29-1